The present T cell receptor (beta chain) was sequenced within a study of T-cell reconstitution after alpha-beta-depleted transplantation in children. As it was prepared, the TCRbeta library received unique molecular identifiers. TCRdb reprocessed the PCR reads with MiXCR, giving one entry per CDR3 protein. Here the sample spans about 540,000 distinct CDR3 sequences, around 18% being singletons. The CDR3 spans 15 residues. V shed 0 bases and J 4 bases; nucleotides not matched to a gene: 7. Germline CDR1 SQVTM, CDR2 ANQGSEA. V and J are TRBV29-1 and TRBJ1-1; 8 bases line up with TRBD1. The input for sequencing was PBMCs from the stem cell graft donor, taken from the stem cell graft. This clonotype was sampled from a human donor who donated a stem cell graft to a child with acute lymphoblastic leukemia. The CDR3 is CSVEESGGEVTEAFF. The CDR3 DNA reads TGCAGCGTTGAAGAATCAGGGGGCGAGGTCACTGAAGCTTTCTTT. The full variable domain, its missing parts supplied by reference TRBV29-1 and TRBJ1-1, is SAVISQKPSRDICQRGTSLTIQCQVDSQVTMMFWYRQQPGQSLTLIATANQGSEATYESGFVIDKFPISRPNLTFSTLTVSNMSPEDSSIYLCSVEESGGEVTEAFFGQGTRLTVV.